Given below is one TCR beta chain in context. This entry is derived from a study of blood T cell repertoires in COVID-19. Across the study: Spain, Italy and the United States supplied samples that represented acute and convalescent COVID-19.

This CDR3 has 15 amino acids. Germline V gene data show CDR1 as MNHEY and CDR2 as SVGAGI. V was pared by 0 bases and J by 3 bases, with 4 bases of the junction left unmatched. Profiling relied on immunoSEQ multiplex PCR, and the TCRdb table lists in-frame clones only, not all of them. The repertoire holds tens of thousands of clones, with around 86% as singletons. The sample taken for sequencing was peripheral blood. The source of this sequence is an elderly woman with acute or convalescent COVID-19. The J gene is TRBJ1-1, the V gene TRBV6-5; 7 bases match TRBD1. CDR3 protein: CASSYSGGADTEAFF. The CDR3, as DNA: TGTGCCAGCAGTTACTCAGGGGGCGCTGACACTGAAGCTTTCTTT.